The rows below give T cell receptor beta chains drawn from one sample of a study of beta chain features in type 1 diabetes. TCRdb keeps only in-frame clones here, not all; method: immunoSEQ multiplex PCR. The sample includes roughly 330,000 clones, about 10% of them seen just once. Sample: naive CD4+ T cells from blood. The source of these receptors is a woman in her twenties or thirties in good health. Both conserved end residues are part of each CDR3. The order of the fields is V gene, clone size, D gene, J gene, CDR3 protein, CDR3 DNA. D genes are given only for firm matches. Where a row states a size, it is once, few, many or the class of an expanded clone; other rows omit it.

v_call: TRBV10-3; clone_size: few; d_call: TRBD2; j_call: TRBJ2-5; cdr3_aa: CAISEPSGRARGEETQYF; cdr3_nt: TGTGCCATCAGTGAGCCTAGCGGGAGGGCCCGGGGAGAAGAGACCCAGTACTTC
v_call: TRBV9; clone_size: .; d_call: .; j_call: TRBJ1-2; cdr3_aa: CASSVASGEYGYTF; cdr3_nt: TGTGCCAGCAGCGTAGCGTCGGGGGAGTACGGCTACACCTTC
v_call: TRBV2; clone_size: many; d_call: .; j_call: TRBJ2-1; cdr3_aa: CASRSVEQFF; cdr3_nt: TGTGCCAGCCGTAGCGTAGAGCAGTTCTTC
v_call: TRBV7-2; clone_size: few; d_call: TRBD2; j_call: TRBJ2-7; cdr3_aa: CASRIAGEGYEQYF; cdr3_nt: TGTGCCAGCCGCATAGCGGGAGAGGGTTACGAGCAGTACTTC
v_call: TRBV5-1; clone_size: .; d_call: .; j_call: TRBJ2-7; cdr3_aa: CASSFRGRGEQYF; cdr3_nt: TGCGCCAGCAGCTTTCGGGGGAGAGGCGAGCAGTACTTC
v_call: TRBV7-2; clone_size: .; d_call: .; j_call: TRBJ1-2; cdr3_aa: CASSRLRGSGFGYTF; cdr3_nt: TGTGCCAGCAGCCGCCTGCGGGGCTCGGGCTTTGGCTACACCTTC
v_call: TRBV18; clone_size: few; d_call: TRBD1; j_call: TRBJ2-1; cdr3_aa: CASSPIQGTYNEQFF; cdr3_nt: TGTGCCAGCTCACCAATACAGGGGACCTACAATGAGCAGTTCTTC
v_call: TRBV2; clone_size: few; d_call: TRBD1; j_call: TRBJ1-5; cdr3_aa: CASARQGGDQPQHF; cdr3_nt: TGTGCCAGCGCAAGACAGGGTGGAGATCAGCCCCAGCATTTT
v_call: TRBV9; clone_size: few; d_call: TRBD2; j_call: TRBJ2-5; cdr3_aa: CASSVASSGLETQYF; cdr3_nt: TGTGCCAGCAGCGTAGCTTCTAGCGGGCTAGAGACCCAGTACTTC
v_call: TRBV4-3; clone_size: few; d_call: .; j_call: TRBJ1-1; cdr3_aa: CASSQDARAKAFF; cdr3_nt: TGCGCCAGCAGCCAAGATGCCAGGGCGAAAGCTTTCTTT
v_call: TRBV4-2; clone_size: .; d_call: TRBD2; j_call: TRBJ2-5; cdr3_aa: CASSRLAGEETQYF; cdr3_nt: TGTGCCAGCAGCCGTCTAGCGGGGGAAGAGACCCAGTACTTC
v_call: TRBV30; clone_size: .; d_call: TRBD2; j_call: TRBJ2-7; cdr3_aa: CAWSVAGGSLYEQYF; cdr3_nt: TGTGCCTGGAGTGTAGCGGGAGGCAGTCTTTACGAGCAGTACTTC